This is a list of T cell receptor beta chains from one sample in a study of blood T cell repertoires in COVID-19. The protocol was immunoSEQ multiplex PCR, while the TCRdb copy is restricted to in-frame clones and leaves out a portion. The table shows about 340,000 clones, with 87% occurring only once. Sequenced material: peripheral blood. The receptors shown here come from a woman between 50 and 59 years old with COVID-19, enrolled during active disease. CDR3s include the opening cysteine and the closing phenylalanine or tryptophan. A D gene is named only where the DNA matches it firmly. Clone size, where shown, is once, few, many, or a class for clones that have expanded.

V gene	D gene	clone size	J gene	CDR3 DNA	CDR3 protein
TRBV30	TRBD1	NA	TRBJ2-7	TGTGCCTGGAGCTCGCACCTCCCGGGACAGGGGATTTACGAGCAGTACTTC	CAWSSHLPGQGIYEQYF
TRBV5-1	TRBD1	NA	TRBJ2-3	TGCGCCAGCAGCTTTACGGGCGGGACAGGGCAGAGGGGCACAGATACGCAGTATTTT	CASSFTGGTGQRGTDTQYF
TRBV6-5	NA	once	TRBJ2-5	TGTGCCAGCAGTTATGCCAGATACCAAGAGACCCAGTACTTC	CASSYARYQETQYF
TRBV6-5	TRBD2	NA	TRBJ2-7	TGTGCCAGCAGACGGGACTACCTTTTAGCCGAGCAGTACTTC	CASRRDYLLAEQYF
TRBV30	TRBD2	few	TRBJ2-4	TGTGCCTGGAGACTAGCGGGGGGTAAGGTCATTCAGTACTTC	CAWRLAGGKVIQYF
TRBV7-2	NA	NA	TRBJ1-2	TGTGCCAGCAGCTTCGGACAGTCCTACTATGGCTACACCTTC	CASSFGQSYYGYTF
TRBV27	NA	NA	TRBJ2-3	TGTGCCAGCAGTCTGACGGGAGAGTCCACAGATACGCAGTATTTT	CASSLTGESTDTQYF
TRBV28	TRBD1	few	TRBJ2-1	TGTGCCAGCAGTTTTGGGACAGGCGTCGATGAGCAGTTCTTC	CASSFGTGVDEQFF
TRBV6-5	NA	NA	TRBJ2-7	TGTGCCAGCAGTTACGCCCTAGGTCTGGGCGAGCAGTACTTC	CASSYALGLGEQYF
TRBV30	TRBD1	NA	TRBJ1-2	TGTGCCTGGAGGTTACAGGGGGCTAACTATGGCTACACCTTC	CAWRLQGANYGYTF
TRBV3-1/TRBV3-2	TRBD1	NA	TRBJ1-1	TGTGCCAGCAGCCAACGGACAGGTGAAGCTTTCTTT	CASSQRTGEAFF
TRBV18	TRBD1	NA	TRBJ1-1	TGTGCCAGCTCACCACCGAGGGGGCAGAGCACTGAAGCTTTCTTT	CASSPPRGQSTEAFF
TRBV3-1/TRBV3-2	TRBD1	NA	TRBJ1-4	TGTGCCAGCAGCCCGTTACAGGGGATAAATGAAAAACTGTTTTTT	CASSPLQGINEKLFF
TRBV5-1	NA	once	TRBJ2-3	TGCGCCAGCAGCTCACGGAGGGGATCCTATACGCAGTATTTT	CASSSRRGSYTQYF
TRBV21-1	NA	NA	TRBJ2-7	TGTGCCAGCAGCAAAGCGCAAGGACAGACTTTCCTATTCTCCTACGAGCAGTACTTC	CASSKAQGQTFLFSYEQYF
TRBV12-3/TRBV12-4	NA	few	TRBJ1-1	TGTGCCAGCAGTTCAATCACTGAAGCTTTCTTT	CASSSITEAFF
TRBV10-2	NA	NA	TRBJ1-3	TGCGCCAGCAGCGGCGGTGGCTCTGGAAACACCATATATTTT	CASSGGGSGNTIYF
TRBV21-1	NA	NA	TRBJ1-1	TGTGCCAGCAGCGGACAGGGTTTCATGAACACTGAAGCTTTCTTT	CASSGQGFMNTEAFF
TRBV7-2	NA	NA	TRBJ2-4	TGTGCCAGCAGCTTAGACCCGAGGGACATTCAGTACTTC	CASSLDPRDIQYF
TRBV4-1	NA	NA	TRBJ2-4	TGCGCCAGCAGCCAATCTCCGTTAGCCAAAAACATTCAGTACTTC	CASSQSPLAKNIQYF
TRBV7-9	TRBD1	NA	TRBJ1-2	TGTGCCAGCACCTTATCTGGACAGGGAAATTGGGGCGGCTACACCTTC	CASTLSGQGNWGGYTF
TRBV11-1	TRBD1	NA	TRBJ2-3	TGTGCCAGCAGACAAGACAGGGGAACAGATACGCAGTATTTT	CASRQDRGTDTQYF
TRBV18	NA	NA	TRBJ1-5	TGTGCCAGCTCACCCCAGAGCAATCAGCCCCAGCATTTT	CASSPQSNQPQHF
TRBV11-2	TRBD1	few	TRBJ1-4	TGTGCCAGCAGCTTAGATATACAGGGGGCGGCTAATGAAAAACTGTTTTTT	CASSLDIQGAANEKLFF
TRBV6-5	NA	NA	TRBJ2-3	TGTGCCAGCAGCATAGCGCCCTTCACAGATACGCAGTATTTT	CASSIAPFTDTQYF
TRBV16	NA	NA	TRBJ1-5	TGTGCCAGCAGCCAATCGACTGGGTCTCTCGCGCCCCAGCATTTT	CASSQSTGSLAPQHF
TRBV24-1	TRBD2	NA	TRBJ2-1	TGTGCCACCAGTGTTGCGGGAGGTGGGTTTAATGAGCAGTTCTTC	CATSVAGGGFNEQFF
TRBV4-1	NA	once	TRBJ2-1	TGCGCCAGCAGTCGGGACTCGAACAATGAGCAGTTCTTC	CASSRDSNNEQFF
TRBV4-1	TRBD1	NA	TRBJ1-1	TGCGCCAGCAGCCAAGGACAGGGTGGGGCTTTCTTT	CASSQGQGGAFF
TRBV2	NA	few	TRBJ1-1	TGTGCCAGCAGTGGAGACACTGAAGCTTTCTTT	CASSGDTEAFF
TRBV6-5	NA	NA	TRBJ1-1	TGTGCCAGCAGTTACTCGCCGGTTGGGAACACTGAAGCTTTCTTT	CASSYSPVGNTEAFF
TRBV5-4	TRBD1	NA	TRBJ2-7	TGTGCCAGCAGCTATTGGACAGGGGGGAAGTACGAGCAGTACTTC	CASSYWTGGKYEQYF
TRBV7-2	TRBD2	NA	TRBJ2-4	TGTGCCAGCAGCTCTCCGGGACTAGCGGGGCGGCGCATTCAGTACTTC	CASSSPGLAGRRIQYF
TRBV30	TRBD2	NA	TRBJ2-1	TGTGCCTGGACTAGCGGGGGCGGCTCCTACAATGAGCAGTTCTTC	CAWTSGGGSYNEQFF
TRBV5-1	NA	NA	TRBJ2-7	TGCGCCAGCAGCACGGCGGGGATCTACGAGCAGTACTTC	CASSTAGIYEQYF
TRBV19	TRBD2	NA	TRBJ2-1	TGTGCCAGTAGTGCCGCAGCACCGGGACTAGCGGGACTTATCAATGAGCAGTTCTTC	CASSAAAPGLAGLINEQFF
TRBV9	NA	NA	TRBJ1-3	TGTGCCAGCAGCGTAGAGGACCTAACTGGGGGGACCATATATTTT	CASSVEDLTGGTIYF
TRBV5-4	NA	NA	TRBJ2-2	TGTGCCAGCAGCTCTTACATGACCGGGGAGCTGTTTTTT	CASSSYMTGELFF
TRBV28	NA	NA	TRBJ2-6	TGTGCCAGCAGCGAACAGGGACCCCGCTCTGGGGCCAACGTCCTGACTTTC	CASSEQGPRSGANVLTF
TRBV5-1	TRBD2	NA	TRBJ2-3	TGCGCCAGCAGCCTGACGAGCGGGAGGGGAGATACGCAGTATTTT	CASSLTSGRGDTQYF
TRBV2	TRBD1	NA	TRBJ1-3	TGTGCCAGCAGGGCTCCAGGACAGGGGGCGAGGAACACCATATATTTT	CASRAPGQGARNTIYF
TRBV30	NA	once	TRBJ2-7	TGTGCCTGGGGTAGCACGTCCTACGAGCAGTACTTC	CAWGSTSYEQYF
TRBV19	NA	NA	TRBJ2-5	TGTGCCAGTAGTATTACTGGGCAGGGCAGAAAGACCCAGTACTTC	CASSITGQGRKTQYF